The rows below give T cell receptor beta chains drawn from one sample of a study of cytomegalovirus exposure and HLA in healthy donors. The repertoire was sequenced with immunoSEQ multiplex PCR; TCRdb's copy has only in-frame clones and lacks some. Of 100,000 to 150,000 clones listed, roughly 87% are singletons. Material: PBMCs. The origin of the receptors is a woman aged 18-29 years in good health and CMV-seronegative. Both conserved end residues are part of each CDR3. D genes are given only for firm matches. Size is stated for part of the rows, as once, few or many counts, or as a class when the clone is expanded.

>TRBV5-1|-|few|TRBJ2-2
CASSYLSGGELFF
TGCGCCAGCAGTTACCTTTCCGGCGGGGAGCTGTTTTTT
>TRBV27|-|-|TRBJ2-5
CASSLLHEREETQYF
TGTGCCAGCAGTTTACTTCACGAGAGAGAAGAGACCCAGTACTTC
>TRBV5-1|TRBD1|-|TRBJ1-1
CASSLNGQGGTEAFF
TGCGCCAGCAGCTTAAACGGACAGGGGGGAACTGAAGCTTTCTTT
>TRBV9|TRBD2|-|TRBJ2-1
CASSPTGTSGYNEQFF
TGTGCCAGCAGCCCCACCGGGACTAGCGGCTACAATGAGCAGTTCTTC
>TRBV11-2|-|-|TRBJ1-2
CASSLKQASRYGYTF
TGTGCCAGCAGCTTAAAACAGGCCTCCCGCTATGGCTACACCTTC
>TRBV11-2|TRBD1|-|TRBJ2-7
CASLSPRDSLNEQYF
TGTGCCAGCCTCAGTCCCAGGGACAGCCTAAACGAGCAGTACTTC
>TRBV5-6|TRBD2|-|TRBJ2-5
CASSFFDLAGEETQYF
TGTGCCAGCAGCTTCTTCGATCTAGCGGGGGAAGAGACCCAGTACTTC
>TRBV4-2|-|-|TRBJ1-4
CASSLSGRKQVLAEKLFF
TGTGCCAGCAGCCTAAGCGGGAGGAAACAGGTTCTGGCTGAAAAACTGTTTTTT
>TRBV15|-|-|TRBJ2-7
CATSRGTGRGTEQYF
TGTGCCACCAGCAGAGGGACAGGGAGGGGCACCGAGCAGTACTTC
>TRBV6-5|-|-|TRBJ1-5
CASSARQVPNQPQHF
TGTGCCAGCAGTGCTCGACAGGTCCCCAATCAGCCCCAGCATTTT
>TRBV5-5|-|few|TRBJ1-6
CASSLALEATPSPLHF
TGTGCCAGCAGCTTGGCTCTGGAGGCCACCCCTTCACCCCTCCACTTT
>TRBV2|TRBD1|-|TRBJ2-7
CASRGGQGFDGQYF
TGTGCCAGCAGGGGTGGACAGGGTTTCGACGGGCAGTACTTC
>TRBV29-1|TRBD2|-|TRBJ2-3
CSVEGTSGGESTDTQYF
TGCAGCGTTGAAGGTACTAGCGGGGGCGAGAGCACAGATACGCAGTATTTT
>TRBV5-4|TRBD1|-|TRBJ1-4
CASSPDPGQRNEKLFF
TGTGCCAGCAGCCCGGACCCGGGACAGAGAAATGAAAAACTGTTTTTT
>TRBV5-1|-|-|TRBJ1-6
CASSLSGDSPLHF
TGCGCCAGCAGTCTGTCCGGTGATTCACCCCTCCACTTT
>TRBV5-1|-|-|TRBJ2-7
CASSLGGGYAEQYF
TGCGCCAGCAGCTTGGGAGGAGGTTACGCCGAGCAGTACTTC
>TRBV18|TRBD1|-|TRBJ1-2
CASSPDRGFEGYTF
TGTGCCAGCTCACCGGACAGGGGGTTTGAGGGCTACACCTTC
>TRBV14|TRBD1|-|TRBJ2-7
CASSPGTGSYEQYF
TGTGCCAGCAGCCCCGGGACAGGCTCCTACGAGCAGTACTTC
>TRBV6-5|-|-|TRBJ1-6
CASSYVDSPSPLHF
TGTGCCAGCAGTTACGTGGACAGTCCGTCACCCCTCCACTTT
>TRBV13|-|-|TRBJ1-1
CASSSSDSQNTEAFF
TGTGCCAGCAGCTCATCGGACAGTCAGAACACTGAAGCTTTCTTT